This TCR beta chain was identified in a study of blood T cell repertoires in COVID-19. Study at large: The samples span acute and convalescent COVID-19 from the United States, Italy and Spain. T cells, B-cell-depleted T cells, or PBMCs provided the cDNA or gDNA that served as material.

As originally analysed: Amplification from reference gene primers served as the basis for estimated nucleated cell counts. Clones were sequenced by immunoSEQ multiplex PCR, and TCRdb holds only the in-frame ones, with some missing. D and trimming come from the DNA, and the V and J calls and clone size come from that table. The table lists approximately 150,000 clones, about nine tenths of them singletons. CDR1 ENHRY and CDR2 SYGVKD come from the germline V gene. The CDR3 is 14 amino acids. V trimming: 10 bases; J trimming: 4 bases; junction bases outside the gene matches: 10. The V gene is TRBV10-3, the J gene TRBJ2-7; TRBD1 matches at 10 bases. The source is a man aged 55 to 69 with active or convalescent COVID-19. Sequenced: peripheral blood. This chain's CDR3 is CATTRGQGFYEQYF. For the CDR3, the DNA is TGTGCCACCACAAGGGGACAGGGGTTTTACGAGCAGTACTTC.